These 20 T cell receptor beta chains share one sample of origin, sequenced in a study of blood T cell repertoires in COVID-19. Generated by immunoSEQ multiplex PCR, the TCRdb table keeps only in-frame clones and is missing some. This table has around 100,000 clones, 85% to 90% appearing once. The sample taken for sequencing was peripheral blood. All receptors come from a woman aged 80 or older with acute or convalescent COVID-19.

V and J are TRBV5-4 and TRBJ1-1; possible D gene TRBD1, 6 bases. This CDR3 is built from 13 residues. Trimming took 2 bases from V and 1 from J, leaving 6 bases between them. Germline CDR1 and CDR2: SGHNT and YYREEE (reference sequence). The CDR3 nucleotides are TGTGCCAGCAGCTTACAGGGGAACACTGAAGCTTTCTTT. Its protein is CASSLQGNTEAFF.

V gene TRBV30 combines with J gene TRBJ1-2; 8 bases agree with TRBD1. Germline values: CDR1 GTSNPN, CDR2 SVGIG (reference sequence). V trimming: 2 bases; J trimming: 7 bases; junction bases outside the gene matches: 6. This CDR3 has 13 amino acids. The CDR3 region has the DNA TGTGCCTGGAGTCCCGTTGACAGGGGTGGCTACACCTTC. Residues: CAWSPVDRGGYTF.

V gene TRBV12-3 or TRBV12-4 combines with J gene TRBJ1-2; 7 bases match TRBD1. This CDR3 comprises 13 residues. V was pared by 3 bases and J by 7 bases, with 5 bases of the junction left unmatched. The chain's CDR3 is CASSFQGVGGYTF. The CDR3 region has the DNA TGTGCCAGCAGTTTTCAGGGGGTGGGTGGCTACACCTTC.

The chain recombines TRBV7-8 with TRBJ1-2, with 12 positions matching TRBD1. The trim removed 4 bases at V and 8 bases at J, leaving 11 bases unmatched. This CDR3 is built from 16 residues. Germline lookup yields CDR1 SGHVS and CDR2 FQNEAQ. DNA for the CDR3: TGTGCCAGCAGCTCCGGAGGGGGACAGGGGGCTTTCGGCTACACCTTC. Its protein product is CASSSGGGQGAFGYTF.

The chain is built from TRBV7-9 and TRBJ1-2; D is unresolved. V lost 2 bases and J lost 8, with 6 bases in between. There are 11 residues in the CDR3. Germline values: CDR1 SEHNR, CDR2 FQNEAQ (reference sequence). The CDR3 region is CASSLYGGYTF. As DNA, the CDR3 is TGTGCCAGCAGCTTATATGGCGGCTACACCTTC. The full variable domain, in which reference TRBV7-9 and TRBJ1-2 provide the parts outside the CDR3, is DTGVSQNPRHKITKRGQNVTFRCDPISEHNRLYWYRQTLGQGPEFLTYFQNEAQLEKSRLLSDRFSAERPKGSFSTLEIQRTEQGDSAMYLCASSLYGGYTFGSGTRLTVV.

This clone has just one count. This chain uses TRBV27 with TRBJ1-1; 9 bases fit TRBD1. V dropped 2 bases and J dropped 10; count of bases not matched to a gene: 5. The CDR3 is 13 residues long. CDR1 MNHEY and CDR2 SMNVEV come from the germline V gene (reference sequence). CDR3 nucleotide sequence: TGTGCCAGCAGTTTAGGGACAGGGCTGGTAGCTTTCTTT. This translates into CASSLGTGLVAFF.

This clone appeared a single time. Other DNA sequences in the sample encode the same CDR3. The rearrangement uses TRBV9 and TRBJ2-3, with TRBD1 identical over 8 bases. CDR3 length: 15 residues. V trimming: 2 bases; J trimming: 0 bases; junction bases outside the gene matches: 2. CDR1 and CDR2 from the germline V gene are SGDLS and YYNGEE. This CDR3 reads CASSVGQGSTDTQYF. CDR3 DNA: TGTGCCAGCAGCGTCGGACAGGGAAGCACAGATACGCAGTATTTT.

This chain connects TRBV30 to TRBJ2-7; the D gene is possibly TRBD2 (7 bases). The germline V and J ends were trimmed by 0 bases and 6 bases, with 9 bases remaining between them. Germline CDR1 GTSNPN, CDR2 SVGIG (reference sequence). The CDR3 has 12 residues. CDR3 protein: CAWSVGGGEQYF. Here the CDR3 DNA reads TGTGCCTGGAGTGTAGGGGGGGGCGAGCAGTACTTC.

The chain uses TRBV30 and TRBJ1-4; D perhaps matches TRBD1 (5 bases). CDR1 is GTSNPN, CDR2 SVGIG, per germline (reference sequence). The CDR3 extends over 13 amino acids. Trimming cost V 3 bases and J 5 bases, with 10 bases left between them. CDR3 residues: CAWSPGANEKLFF. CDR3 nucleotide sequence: TGTGCCTGGAGCCCTGGGGCGAATGAAAAACTGTTTTTT.

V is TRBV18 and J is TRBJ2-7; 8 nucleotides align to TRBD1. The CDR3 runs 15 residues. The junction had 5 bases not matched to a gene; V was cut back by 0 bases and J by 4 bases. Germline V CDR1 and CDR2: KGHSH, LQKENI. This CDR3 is CASSPPGTGTYEQYF. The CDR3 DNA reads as TGTGCCAGCTCACCACCCGGGACAGGTACTTACGAGCAGTACTTC.

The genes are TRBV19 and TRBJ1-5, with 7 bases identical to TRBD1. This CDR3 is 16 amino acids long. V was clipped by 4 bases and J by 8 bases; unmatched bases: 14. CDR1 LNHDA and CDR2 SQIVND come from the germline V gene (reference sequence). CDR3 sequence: CASSRRQGNSGEPQHF. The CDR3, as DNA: TGTGCCAGTAGTAGGAGACAGGGAAATAGCGGGGAGCCCCAGCATTTT.

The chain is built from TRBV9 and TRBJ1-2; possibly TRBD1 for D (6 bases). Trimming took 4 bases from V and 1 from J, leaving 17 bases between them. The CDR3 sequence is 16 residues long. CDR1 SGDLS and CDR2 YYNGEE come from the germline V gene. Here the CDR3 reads CASSPPGGALNYGYTF. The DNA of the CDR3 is TGTGCCAGCAGCCCCCCGGGGGGGGCCCTTAACTATGGCTACACCTTC. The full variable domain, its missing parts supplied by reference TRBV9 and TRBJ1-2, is DSGVTQTPKHLITATGQRVTLRCSPRSGDLSVYWYQQSLDQGLQFLIQYYNGEERAKGNILERFSAQQFPDLHSELNLSSLELGDSALYFCASSPPGGALNYGYTFGSGTRLTVV.

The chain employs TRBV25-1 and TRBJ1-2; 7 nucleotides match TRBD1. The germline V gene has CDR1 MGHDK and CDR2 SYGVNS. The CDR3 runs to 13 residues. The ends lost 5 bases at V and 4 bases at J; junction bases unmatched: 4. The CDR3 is CASSNRDSYGYTF. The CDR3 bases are TGTGCCAGCAGTAACCGGGACAGCTATGGCTACACCTTC.

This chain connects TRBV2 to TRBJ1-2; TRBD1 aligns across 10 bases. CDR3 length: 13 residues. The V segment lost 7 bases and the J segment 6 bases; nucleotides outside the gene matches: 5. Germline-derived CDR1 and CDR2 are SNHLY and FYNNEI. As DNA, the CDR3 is TGTGCCAGCACCCCGACAGGGGGCCATGGCTACACCTTC. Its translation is CASTPTGGHGYTF.

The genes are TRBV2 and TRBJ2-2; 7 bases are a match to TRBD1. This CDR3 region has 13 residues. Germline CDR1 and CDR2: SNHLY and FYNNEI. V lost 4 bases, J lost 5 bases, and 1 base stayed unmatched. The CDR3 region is CASSAQGTGELFF. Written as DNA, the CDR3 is TGTGCCAGCAGTGCACAGGGGACCGGGGAGCTGTTTTTT.

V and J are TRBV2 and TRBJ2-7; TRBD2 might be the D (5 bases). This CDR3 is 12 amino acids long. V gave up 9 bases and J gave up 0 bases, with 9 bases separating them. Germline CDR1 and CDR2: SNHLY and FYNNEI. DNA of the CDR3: TGTGCCAGTCGTGACTACTCCTACGAGCAGTACTTC. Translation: CASRDYSYEQYF.

The CDR3 sequence: CASSPFRQGNIQYF. CDR3 in DNA: TGTGCCAGCTCACCATTCCGACAGGGAAACATTCAGTACTTC. The V call is TRBV18, the J call TRBJ2-4; 7 bases align to TRBD1. This CDR3 is 14 amino acids long. The germline CDR1 and CDR2 sequences are KGHSH and LQKENI. Trimming removed 2 bases from V and 6 bases from J; junction bases left unmatched: 4.

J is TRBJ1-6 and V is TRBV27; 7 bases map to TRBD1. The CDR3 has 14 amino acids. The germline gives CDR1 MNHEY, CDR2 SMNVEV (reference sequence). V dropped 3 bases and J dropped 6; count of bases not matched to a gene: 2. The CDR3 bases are TGTGCCAGCAGTTTTAACAGGGGTAATTCACCCCTCCACTTT. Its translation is CASSFNRGNSPLHF.

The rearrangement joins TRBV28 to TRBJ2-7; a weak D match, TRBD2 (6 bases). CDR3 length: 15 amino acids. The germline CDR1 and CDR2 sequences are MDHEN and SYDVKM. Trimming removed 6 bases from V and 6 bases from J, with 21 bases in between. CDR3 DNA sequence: TGTGCCAGCAGCAAAACGAGGACTATCCGTCCCGAGCAGTACTTC. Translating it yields CASSKTRTIRPEQYF.

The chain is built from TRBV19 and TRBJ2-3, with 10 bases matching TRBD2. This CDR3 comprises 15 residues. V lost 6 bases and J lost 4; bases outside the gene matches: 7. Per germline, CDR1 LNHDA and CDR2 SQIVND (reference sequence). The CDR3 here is CASRDLAGAADTQYF. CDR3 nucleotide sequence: TGTGCCAGTAGAGATCTAGCGGGGGCAGCAGATACGCAGTATTTT.